Following are 23 T cell receptor beta chains from one sample sequenced in a study of persistence of HIV-infected CD4 T cells. These receptors have no known antigen. This was the immunoSEQ version 4 assay in survey mode. Sequencing used immunoSEQ multiplex PCR; TCRdb keeps in-frame clones, though not all of them. Of tens of thousands of clones in the sample, about 87% were seen once. Cells were stimulated nonspecifically with anti-CD3/anti-CD28 magnetic beads. CD4+ T cells upregulating both CD40 ligand and CD69 were sorted as responding cells. The sample consisted of CD4+ T cells sorted from PBMCs after roughly 17-hour stimulation, taken from a patient who received antiretroviral therapy. Source of these receptors: an adult woman with HIV who was CMV-seropositive.

CDR3 loop: CASSLAQMGSGNTIYF. As DNA, the CDR3 is TGCGCCAGCAGCTTGGCCCAGATGGGCTCTGGAAACACCATATATTTT. The chain combines TRBV5-1 with TRBJ1-3; D unclear. Germline V gene data show CDR1 as SGHRS and CDR2 as YFSETQ. The V and J ends lost 0 bases and 0 bases respectively, with 10 bases between them. The CDR3 totals 16 residues.

In its sample, this clone is medium-sized. The gene calls are TRBV27 and TRBJ1-6; D might be TRBD1 (6 bases). There are 17 residues in the CDR3. Germline V gives CDR1 MNHEY, CDR2 SMNVEV (reference sequence). Trimming took off 0 bases at V and 5 bases at J, with 14 bases between the two ends. The CDR3 protein is CASSLSGGGINNSPLHF. In DNA form, the CDR3 reads TGTGCCAGCAGTTTATCAGGGGGGGGCATAAATAATTCACCCCTCCACTTT.

The CDR3 here is CASSFDRVSETQYF. In DNA form, the CDR3 reads TGTGCCAGCAGCTTCGACAGGGTCTCCGAGACCCAGTACTTC. The genes are TRBV5-4 and TRBJ2-5, with 7 bases identical to TRBD1. J was trimmed by 5 bases and V by 2 bases; bases with no gene match: 6. The CDR3 consists of 14 residues. Germline V lookup: CDR1 SGHNT, CDR2 YYREEE (reference sequence). Supplemented by reference TRBV5-4 and TRBJ2-5, the full variable domain reads ETGVTQSPTHLIKTRGQQVTLRCSSQSGHNTVSWYQQALGQGPQFIFQYYREEENGRGNFPPRFSGLQFPNYSSELNVNALELDDSALYLCASSFDRVSETQYFGPGTRLLVL.

V usage is TRBV5-1 and J usage is TRBJ2-1; a weak D match, TRBD2 (5 bases). Trimming stripped 3 bases from V and 6 bases from J, with 13 bases between. The CDR3 spans 14 residues. CDR1 and CDR2 from the germline V gene are SGHRS and YFSETQ. The CDR3 DNA sequence: TGCGCCAGCAGCTCCGGGAATCGAGGCAATGAGCAGTTCTTC. It is translated as CASSSGNRGNEQFF.

This chain joins TRBV11-3 and TRBJ2-3; 12 bases line up with TRBD2. The CDR3 loop spans 20 amino acids. CDR1 is SGHNT, CDR2 YENEEA, per germline. V shed 4 bases and J 2 bases; nucleotides not matched to a gene: 16. The chain's CDR3 is CASSSRTSGADPFSTDTQYF. CDR3 nucleotides: TGTGCCAGCAGCTCTAGGACTAGCGGGGCCGACCCTTTTTCCACAGATACGCAGTATTTT.

The gene calls are TRBV11-3 and TRBJ2-2; no firm D call. V gave up 0 bases and J gave up 5 bases, with 7 bases separating them. CDR3 length equals 14 residues. Germline values: CDR1 SGHNT, CDR2 YENEEA. The CDR3, as DNA: TGTGCCAGCAGCTTAGAGGGCCAGACCGGGGAGCTGTTTTTT. Translated, it gives CASSLEGQTGELFF.

The chain uses TRBV5-4 and TRBJ2-3; D gene ambiguous. Deletions cut 0 bases from V and 4 bases from J, with 6 bases between. Germline CDR1 reads SGHNT; CDR2 reads YYREEE (reference sequence). The CDR3 contains 13 residues. In DNA form, the CDR3 reads TGTGCCAGCAGCTTGGACAGCCCAGATACGCAGTATTTT. It translates to CASSLDSPDTQYF.

Concerning this clone itself: Other nucleotide sequences in the sample specify the same CDR3. The J gene is TRBJ1-6, the V gene TRBV12-5; D is undetermined. This CDR3 spans 14 amino acids. The V and J ends lost 6 bases and 0 bases respectively, with 6 bases between them. The germline CDR1 and CDR2 sequences are LGHNT and FRNRAP. CDR3 nucleotides: TGTGCTAGTGGGATGAGCTCCTATAATTCACCCCTCCACTTT. Translated, it gives CASGMSSYNSPLHF.

V gene TRBV27 combines with J gene TRBJ1-2, with TRBD1 as a possible D gene (5 bases). The germline gives CDR1 MNHEY, CDR2 SMNVEV (reference sequence). There are 15 residues in the CDR3. Trimming took off 0 bases at V and 5 bases at J, with 13 bases between the two ends. DNA of the CDR3: TGTGCCAGCAGTTTATCAGGCAGGGAAGGGTATGGCTACACCTTC. This codes for CASSLSGREGYGYTF.

The gene calls are TRBV2 and TRBJ1-1; D perhaps matches TRBD1 (6 bases). The CDR3 is made up of 14 amino acids. Trimming removed 7 bases at V and 1 base at J, with 13 bases between. Germline CDR1 is SNHLY and CDR2 is FYNNEI. This CDR3 reads CASKQGFTNTEAFF. The CDR3 region has the DNA TGTGCCAGCAAACAGGGATTTACGAACACTGAAGCTTTCTTT.

This clone was found a few times. V gene TRBV10-2 combines with J gene TRBJ2-2, with D tentatively TRBD2 (6 bases). The CDR3 totals 14 residues. Trimming left V 6 bases short and J 5 bases short, with 13 bases between. CDR1 WSHSY and CDR2 SAAADI come from the germline V gene. The CDR3 DNA follows: TGCGCCAGCAGCGCTGGGGGGTCAACCGGGGAGCTGTTTTTT. Translating gives CASSAGGSTGELFF.

V gene TRBV19 combines with J gene TRBJ1-1; 7 bases match TRBD1. V was pared by 6 bases and J by 4 bases, with 11 bases of the junction left unmatched. The CDR3 contains 15 residues. Germline lookup yields CDR1 LNHDA and CDR2 SQIVND (reference sequence). The CDR3 region is CASRINRGAGTEAFF. The CDR3 DNA is TGTGCCAGTAGAATAAACAGGGGTGCGGGCACTGAAGCTTTCTTT.

This chain joins TRBV27 and TRBJ2-1, with 11 bases fitting TRBD1. Unmatched junction bases numbered 5, after V lost 6 bases and J lost 10 bases. The CDR3 runs to 13 residues. Looked up from germline, CDR1 is MNHEY and CDR2 is SMNVEV (reference sequence). The CDR3 region is CASSGQGAGEQFF. As DNA, the CDR3 is TGTGCCAGCAGCGGACAGGGGGCGGGAGAGCAGTTCTTC.

This chain connects TRBV6-6 to TRBJ2-7; D gene unclear. The germline V gene has CDR1 MNHNY and CDR2 SVGAGI (reference sequence). V was clipped by 0 bases and J by 0 bases, with 3 bases between them. The CDR3 covers 13 residues. CDR3 sequence: CASSYSISYEQYV. In DNA, the CDR3 is TGTGCCAGCAGTTACTCAATCTCCTACGAGCAGTACGTC.

The chain employs TRBV7-5 and TRBJ1-2; TRBD1 reflects the table's D call only, with no check against the DNA. TRBV7-5 is an annotated pseudogene. The CDR3 loop spans 16 amino acids. Here the CDR3 reads CARSLPTRGLHYGYTF. CDR3 DNA: TGTGCCAGAAGCTTACCCACCAGGGGGCTTCACTATGGCTACACCTTC.

This chain links TRBV2 with TRBJ1-2, with TRBD1 matching over 12 bases. The V gene's germline CDR1 is SNHLY and CDR2 FYNNEI. The V segment lost 6 bases and the J segment 7 bases; nucleotides outside the gene matches: 3. The length of the CDR3 is 13 residues. DNA for the CDR3: TGTGCCAGCAGGCGGGGACAGGGGGCTGGCTACACCTTC. It encodes CASRRGQGAGYTF.

J is TRBJ1-2 and V is TRBV9; tentative D call: TRBD1 (5 bases). This CDR3 has 14 residues. The germline V and J ends were trimmed by 4 bases and 0 bases, with 10 bases remaining between them. CDR1 is SGDLS and CDR2 is YYNGEE in the germline V gene. The CDR3 DNA is TGTGCCAGCAGCCGGGACTCCCCTAACTATGGCTACACCTTC. Its translation: CASSRDSPNYGYTF.

The CDR3: CASSKDRIGEAFF. In DNA, the CDR3 is TGTGCCAGCAGTAAAGACAGGATTGGTGAAGCTTTCTTT. The chain links TRBV6-4 to TRBJ1-1; tentative D call: TRBD1 (6 bases). V was clipped by 5 bases and J by 7 bases, with 14 bases between them. The CDR3 is 13 amino acids. Germline CDR1 reads MRHNA; CDR2 reads SNTAGT.

The rearrangement joins TRBV9 to TRBJ1-1; TRBD1 agrees at 7 bases. CDR1 is SGDLS, CDR2 YYNGEE, per germline. The CDR3 has 15 residues. J lost 1 base, V lost 3 bases, and 6 bases had no gene match. The CDR3 nucleotides are TGTGCCAGCAGCGCTACAGGGGCCCGGAACACTGAAGCTTTCTTT. This translates into CASSATGARNTEAFF.

This chain links TRBV5-4 with TRBJ2-1; 9 nucleotides agree with TRBD2. The CDR3 extends over 16 amino acids. V was clipped by 4 bases and J by 9 bases; unmatched bases: 14. In germline, CDR1 is SGHNT, CDR2 YYREEE (reference sequence). The CDR3 here is CASSPPGAGGHSEQFF. The DNA of the CDR3 is TGTGCCAGCAGCCCCCCAGGGGCGGGGGGGCATAGTGAGCAGTTCTTC.

The chain combines TRBV19 with TRBJ2-1; the match to TRBD1 covers 8 bases. Germline V lookup: CDR1 LNHDA, CDR2 SQIVND (reference sequence). With 2 bases clipped from V and 7 bases from J, the junction kept 7 bases outside the gene matches. CDR3 size: 15 residues. CDR3: CASSIRDRSGNEQFF. The CDR3 bases are TGTGCCAGTAGTATAAGGGACAGGTCTGGGAATGAGCAGTTCTTC.

J is TRBJ2-5 and V is TRBV15; 11 nucleotides line up with TRBD2. The CDR3 is 15 residues long. The germline CDR1 and CDR2 sequences are LNHNV and YYDKDF (reference sequence). The V and J ends lost 2 bases and 4 bases, in that order; junction bases with no gene match: 3. CDR3 sequence (DNA): TGTGCCACCAGCAGACCTAGCGGGGGGTTAGAGACCCAGTACTTC. Its translation is CATSRPSGGLETQYF. Full variable domain (missing parts from reference TRBV15 and TRBJ2-5): DAMVIQNPRYQVTQFGKPVTLSCSQTLNHNVMYWYQQKSSQAPKLLFHYYDKDFNNEADTPDNFQSRRPNTSFCFLDIRSPGLGDTAMYLCATSRPSGGLETQYFGPGTRLLVL.

V is TRBV5-1 and J is TRBJ1-1, with D unresolved. The germline V gene encodes CDR1 SGHRS and CDR2 YFSETQ. V was trimmed by 0 bases and J by 3 bases, leaving 6 bases between them. The length of the CDR3 is 13 residues. CDR3 sequence: CASSLVRDTEAFF. CDR3 nucleotides: TGCGCCAGCAGCTTGGTTAGGGACACTGAAGCTTTCTTT.